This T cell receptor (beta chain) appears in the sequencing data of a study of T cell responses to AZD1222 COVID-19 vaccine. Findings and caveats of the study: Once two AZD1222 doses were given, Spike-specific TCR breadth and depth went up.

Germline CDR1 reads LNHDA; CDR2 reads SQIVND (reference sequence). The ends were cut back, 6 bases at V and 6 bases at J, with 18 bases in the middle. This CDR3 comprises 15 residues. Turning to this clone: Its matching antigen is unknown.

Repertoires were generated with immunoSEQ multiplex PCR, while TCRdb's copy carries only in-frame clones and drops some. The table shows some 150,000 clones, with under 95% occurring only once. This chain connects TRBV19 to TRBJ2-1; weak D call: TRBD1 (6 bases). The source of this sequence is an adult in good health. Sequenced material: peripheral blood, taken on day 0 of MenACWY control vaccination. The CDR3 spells CASSPGASWRNEQFF. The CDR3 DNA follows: TGTGCCAGTAGCCCAGGGGCTAGCTGGCGCAATGAGCAGTTCTTC.